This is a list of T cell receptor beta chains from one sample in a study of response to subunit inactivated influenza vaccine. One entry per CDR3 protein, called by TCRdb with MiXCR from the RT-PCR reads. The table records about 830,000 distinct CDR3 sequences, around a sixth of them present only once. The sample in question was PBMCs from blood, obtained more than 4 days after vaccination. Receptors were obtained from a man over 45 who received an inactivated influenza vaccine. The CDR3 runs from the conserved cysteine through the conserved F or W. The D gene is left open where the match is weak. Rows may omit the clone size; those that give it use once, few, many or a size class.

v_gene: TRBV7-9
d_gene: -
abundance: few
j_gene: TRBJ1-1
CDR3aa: CASIPPRGRKRTEAFF
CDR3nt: TGTGCCAGCATCCCCCCCCGAGGCCGTAAACGGACTGAAGCTTTCTTT

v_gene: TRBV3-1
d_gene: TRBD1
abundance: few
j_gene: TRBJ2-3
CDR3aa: CASSQGGQDTDTQYF
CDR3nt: TGTGCCAGCAGCCAAGGGGGACAGGACACAGATACGCAGTATTTT

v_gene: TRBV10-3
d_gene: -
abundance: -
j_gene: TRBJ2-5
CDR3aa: CAISENGSIETQYF
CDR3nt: TGTGCCATCAGTGAAAACGGCTCTATTGAGACCCAGTACTTC

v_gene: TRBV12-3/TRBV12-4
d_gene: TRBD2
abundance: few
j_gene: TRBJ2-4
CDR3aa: CASGARLAGGGNIQYF
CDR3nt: TGTGCCAGCGGGGCCCGACTAGCGGGAGGTGGGAACATTCAGTACTTC

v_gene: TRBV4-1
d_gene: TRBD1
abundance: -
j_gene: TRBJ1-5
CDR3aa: CASSQGQASNQPQHF
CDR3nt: TGCGCCAGCAGCCAGGGACAGGCTAGCAATCAGCCCCAGCATTTT

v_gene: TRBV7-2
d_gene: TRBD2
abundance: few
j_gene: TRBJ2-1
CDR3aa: CASEWLSGGTMRDEQFF
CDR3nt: TGTGCCAGCGAGTGGTTGAGCGGGGGGACTATGAGGGATGAGCAGTTCTTC

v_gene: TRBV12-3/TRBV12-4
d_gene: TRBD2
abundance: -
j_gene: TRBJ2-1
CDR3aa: CASSLNPLAGGPGEQFF
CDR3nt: TGTGCCAGCAGTCTCAACCCCTTAGCGGGGGGGCCGGGTGAGCAGTTCTTC

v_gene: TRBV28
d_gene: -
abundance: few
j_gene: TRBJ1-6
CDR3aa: CASTAGISPLHF
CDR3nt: TGTGCCAGCACGGCAGGGATTTCACCCCTCCACTTT

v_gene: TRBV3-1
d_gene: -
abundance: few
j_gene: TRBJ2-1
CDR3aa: CASSQGHGGNEQFF
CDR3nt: TGTGCCAGCAGCCAAGGTCACGGGGGCAATGAGCAGTTCTTC

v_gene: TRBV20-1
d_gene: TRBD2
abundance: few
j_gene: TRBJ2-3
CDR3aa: CSARLAGGGVTDTQYF
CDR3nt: TGCAGTGCCCGACTAGCGGGAGGGGGAGTGACAGATACGCAGTATTTT

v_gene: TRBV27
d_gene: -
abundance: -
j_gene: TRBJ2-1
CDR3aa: CASSFAGQEQFF
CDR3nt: TGTGCCAGCAGTTTTGCAGGGCAGGAGCAGTTCTTC

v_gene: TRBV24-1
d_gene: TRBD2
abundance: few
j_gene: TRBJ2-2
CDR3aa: CATSYSGSRTGELFF
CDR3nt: TGTGCCACCAGCTATAGCGGGAGTCGGACCGGGGAGCTGTTTTTT

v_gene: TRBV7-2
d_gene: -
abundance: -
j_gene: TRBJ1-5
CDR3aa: CASSPRDQHF
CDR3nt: TGTGCCAGCAGCCCCCGGGACCAGCATTTT

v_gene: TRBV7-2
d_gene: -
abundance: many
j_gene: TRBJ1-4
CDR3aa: CASTRPGNEKLFF
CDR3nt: TGTGCCAGCACCCGTCCGGGTAATGAAAAACTGTTTTTT

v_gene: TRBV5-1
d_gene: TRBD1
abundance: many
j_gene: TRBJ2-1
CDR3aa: CASSEGQNNEQFF
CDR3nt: TGCGCCAGCAGCGAGGGACAGAACAATGAGCAGTTCTTC

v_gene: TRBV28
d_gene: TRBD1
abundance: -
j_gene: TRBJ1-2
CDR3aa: CASSLHRTGGYTF
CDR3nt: TGTGCCAGCAGCCTTCACCGGACAGGTGGCTACACCTTC

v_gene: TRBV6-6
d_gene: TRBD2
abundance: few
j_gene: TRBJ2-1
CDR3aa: CASTSGNYNEQFF
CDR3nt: TGTGCCAGCACTAGCGGAAACTACAATGAGCAGTTCTTC

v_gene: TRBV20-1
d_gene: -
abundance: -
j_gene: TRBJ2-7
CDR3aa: CSASLPQYGSYEQYF
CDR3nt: TGCAGTGCTAGTCTTCCCCAATACGGCTCCTACGAGCAGTACTTC

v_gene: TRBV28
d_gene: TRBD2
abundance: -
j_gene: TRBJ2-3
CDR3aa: CASTGTSGRDTQYF
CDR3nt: TGTGCCAGCACTGGGACTAGCGGGAGAGATACGCAGTATTTT

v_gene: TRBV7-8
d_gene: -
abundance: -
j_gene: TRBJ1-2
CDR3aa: CASSSPTDNYGYTF
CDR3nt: TGTGCCAGCAGCTCCCCGACGGATAACTATGGCTACACCTTC

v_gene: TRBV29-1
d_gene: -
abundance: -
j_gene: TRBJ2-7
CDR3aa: CSVEGGTEASYEQYF
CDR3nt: TGCAGCGTTGAAGGGGGGACGGAGGCCTCCTACGAGCAGTACTTC

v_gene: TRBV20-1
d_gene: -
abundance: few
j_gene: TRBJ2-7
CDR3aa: CSVGGQEAYEQYF
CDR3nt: TGCAGTGTTGGGGGACAAGAAGCCTACGAGCAGTACTTC

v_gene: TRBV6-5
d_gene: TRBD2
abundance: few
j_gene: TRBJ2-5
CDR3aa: CASSYVLAGEETQYF
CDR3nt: TGTGCCAGCAGTTACGTTCTAGCGGGGGAAGAGACCCAGTACTTC

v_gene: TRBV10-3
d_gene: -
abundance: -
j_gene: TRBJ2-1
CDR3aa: CAISGQRESYNEQFF
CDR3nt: TGTGCCATCAGTGGTCAAAGGGAGTCCTACAATGAGCAGTTCTTC

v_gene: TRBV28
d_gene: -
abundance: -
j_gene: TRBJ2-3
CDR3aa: CASSALASLSTDTQYF
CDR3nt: TGTGCCAGCAGTGCCCTCGCCAGCTTGAGCACAGATACGCAGTATTTT

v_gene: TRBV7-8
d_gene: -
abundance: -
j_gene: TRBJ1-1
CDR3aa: CASSLGGLKSTEAFF
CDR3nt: TGTGCCAGCAGCTTAGGGGGCCTAAAGAGCACTGAAGCTTTCTTT

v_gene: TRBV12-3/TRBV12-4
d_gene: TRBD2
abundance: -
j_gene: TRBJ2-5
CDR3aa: CASSLGAGDYQETQYF
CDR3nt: TGTGCCAGCAGTTTAGGAGCGGGGGATTACCAAGAGACCCAGTACTTC

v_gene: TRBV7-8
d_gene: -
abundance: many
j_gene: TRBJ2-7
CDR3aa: CASSLAAGTSYEQYF
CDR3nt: TGTGCCAGCAGCTTAGCAGCAGGGACCTCCTACGAGCAGTACTTC

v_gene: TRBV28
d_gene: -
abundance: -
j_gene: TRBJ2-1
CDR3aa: CASSLPLSHEQFF
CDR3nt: TGTGCCAGCAGTTTGCCCCTTAGCCATGAGCAGTTCTTC

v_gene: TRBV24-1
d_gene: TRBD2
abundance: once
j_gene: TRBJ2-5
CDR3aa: CATSDPRSAGGPSGEETQYF
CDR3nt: TGTGCCACCAGTGACCCTAGGAGCGCGGGAGGGCCCTCAGGTGAAGAGACCCAGTACTTC

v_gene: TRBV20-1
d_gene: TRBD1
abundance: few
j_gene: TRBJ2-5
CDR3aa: CSAGTALETQYF
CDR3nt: TGCAGTGCCGGGACAGCCCTGGAGACCCAGTACTTC

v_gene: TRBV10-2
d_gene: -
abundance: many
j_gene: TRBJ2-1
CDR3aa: CASSEFGEQFF
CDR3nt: TGCGCCAGCAGTGAGTTTGGTGAGCAGTTCTTC

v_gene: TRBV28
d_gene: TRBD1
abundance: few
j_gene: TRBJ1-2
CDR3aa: CASSLVQGTDGYTF
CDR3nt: TGTGCTAGCAGTTTAGTACAGGGGACGGATGGCTACACCTTC

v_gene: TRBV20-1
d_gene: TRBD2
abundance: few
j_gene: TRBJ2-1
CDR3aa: CSAGPSGRSYNEQFF
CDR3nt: TGCAGTGCTGGTCCTAGCGGACGCTCCTACAATGAGCAGTTCTTC

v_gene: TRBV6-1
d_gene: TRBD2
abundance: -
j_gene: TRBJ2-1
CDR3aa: CASTGTSGSLYNEQFF
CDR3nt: TGTGCCAGCACCGGGACTAGCGGGAGTCTCTACAATGAGCAGTTCTTC

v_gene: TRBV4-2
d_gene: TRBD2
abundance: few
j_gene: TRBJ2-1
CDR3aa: CASSQDFAGAQNEQFF
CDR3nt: TGTGCCAGCAGCCAAGATTTTGCGGGAGCGCAGAATGAGCAGTTCTTC

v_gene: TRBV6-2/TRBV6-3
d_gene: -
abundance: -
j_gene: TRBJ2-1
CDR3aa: CASSRPGVNEQFF
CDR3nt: TGTGCCAGCAGTCGACCGGGGGTTAATGAGCAGTTCTTC

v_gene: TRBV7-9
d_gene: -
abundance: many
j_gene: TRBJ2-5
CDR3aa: CASGPVPYQETQYF
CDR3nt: TGTGCCAGCGGGCCCGTGCCGTACCAAGAGACCCAGTACTTC

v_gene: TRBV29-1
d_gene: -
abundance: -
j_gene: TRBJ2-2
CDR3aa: CSVREDGTTGELFF
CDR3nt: TGCAGCGTTCGCGAAGACGGGACCACCGGGGAGCTGTTTTTT

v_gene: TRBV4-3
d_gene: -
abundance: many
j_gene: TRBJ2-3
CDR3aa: CASSQERGRAQYF
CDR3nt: TGCGCCAGCAGCCAAGAACGGGGGCGGGCGCAGTATTTT

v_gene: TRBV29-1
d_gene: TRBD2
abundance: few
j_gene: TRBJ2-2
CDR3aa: CSVGTLAGVTTGELFF
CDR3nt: TGCAGCGTTGGGACTCTAGCGGGAGTAACCACCGGGGAGCTGTTTTTT

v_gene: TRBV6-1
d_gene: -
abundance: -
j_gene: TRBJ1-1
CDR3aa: CASSEKEGRLNTEAFF
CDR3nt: TGTGCCAGCAGTGAGAAGGAGGGGCGGTTGAACACTGAAGCTTTCTTT